This T cell receptor beta chain originates from a study of tumor and adjacent non-tumor tissue in lung cancer. Across the study: Patients were aged roughly 31 to 76, approximately ten men and about five women, stage I to III. On average, productive TCRbeta reads reached 4 million to 5 million per sample.

No cell sorting was done before RNA was extracted from the tissue. This non-tumor lung sample came from over 3 cm beyond the tumor edge. Donors were chemotherapy-naive, newly diagnosed lung cancer surgical patients in China, August–late 2014. Findings and caveats of the study: TCR diversity was significantly greater in tumor than normal lung tissue.

In germline, CDR1 is SGHTA, CDR2 FQGNSA. V lost 1 base to trimming and J lost 2 bases; unmatched junction nucleotides: 5. The CDR3 loop spans 16 amino acids. In this sample, this clonotype turned up many times. Its antigen is still unknown. TCRbeta libraries were built with three rounds of nested PCR, modified from ARM-PCR. TCRdb recomputed calls from the multiplex PCR reads with MiXCR, one row per CDR3 protein. The profile shows over 100,000 distinct CDR3 sequences, 50% to 70% of them singletons. The sample comprised distant non-tumor lung tissue. The chain combines TRBV7-2 with TRBJ2-7; TRBD1 matches 10 bases. The TCR was taken from a man in his 60s with non-small cell lung cancer. The CDR3 bases are TGTGCCAGCAGCTTAGTTTTTGGACAGGGGGCCTACGAGCAGTACTTC. It codes for CASSLVFGQGAYEQYF. The whole variable domain, remainder taken from reference TRBV7-2 and TRBJ2-7, is GAGVSQSPSNKVTEKGKDVELRCDPISGHTALYWYRQSLGQGLEFLIYFQGNSAPDKSGLPSDRFSAERTGGSVSTLTIQRTQQEDSAVYLCASSLVFGQGAYEQYFGPGTRLTVT.